What follows is one TCR beta chain and its context. Trimming left V 5 bases short and J 5 bases short, with 9 bases between. From germline, CDR1 is PRHDT and CDR2 FYEKMQ (reference sequence). This CDR3 is built from 13 residues. This record comes from a study of CD8+ T cells in alopecia areata. Study at large: Patients received oral tofacitinib, 5 to 10 mg twice daily, for moderate-to-severe alopecia areata. A 6-month period off drug followed tofacitinib, which lasted 6 to 18 months.

It was cDNA, reverse transcribed from extracted RNA, that served as the sequencing template. Profiled with immunoSEQ multiplex PCR; TCRdb holds only in-frame clones, not every one. The sample contains 150,000 to 200,000 clones, 53% of which appear only once. Treatment denoted: oral pan-JAK inhibitor, 5-10 mg twice daily. Lesional scalp punch biopsies and peripheral blood came from alopecia areata patients. This rearrangement joins TRBV13 to TRBJ2-2; D call uncertain. Sequenced material: CD8+ T cells sorted from blood, taken at week 24, from a patient treated with tofacitinib. The clonotype was recovered from a human donor with alopecia areata. The CDR3 DNA reads as TGTGCCAGCAGCCAGATGGATACCGGGGAGCTGTTTTTT. Translating gives CASSQMDTGELFF.